This T cell receptor beta chain comes out of a study of regulatory T cells in long-lasting Graves disease. Described time point: persistent/refractory GD, antithyroid drugs over 5 years with positive TRAb. The TCR library was prepared using RNA isolated from PBMCs. Arm-PCR of CDR3 regions and iRepertoire HTBI primers were the basis on which TCR beta libraries were built. TCRdb itself ran the multiplex PCR reads through MiXCR, one entry per CDR3 protein. Seen here are about 430,000 distinct CDR3 sequences, roughly a fifth observed once, and the top ten hold about 13%. The input for sequencing was peripheral blood mononuclear cells (PBMCs), taken when the disease was refractory, from a patient treated with antithyroid drugs. This clonotype originated in a female donor with Graves disease.

CDR3 amino acids: CASSYTGGPGEQFF. CDR3 nucleotides: TGTGCCAGCAGCTATACGGGAGGGCCGGGGGAGCAGTTCTTC. The rearrangement links TRBV7-3 to TRBJ2-1; 8 positions match TRBD2. The germline V gene has CDR1 SGHTA and CDR2 FQGTGA. The trim removed 4 bases at V and 10 bases at J, leaving 9 bases unmatched. The CDR3 runs 14 residues.